This T cell receptor beta chain originates from a study of cytomegalovirus exposure and HLA in healthy donors. The PCR was carried out with 60 Vbeta primers and 13 Jbeta primers. Assay used: immunoSEQ multiplex PCR; TCRdb lists only in-frame clones, some missing. The sample yields 150,000 to 200,000 clones, over 70% seen once. With respect to this clone: No antigen is known for it.

Every donor was a healthy person donating bone marrow. Study-wide results and limits: Later work found that TCR association rates differed between HLA loci; DRB1 had the most and HLA-C the fewest.

The CDR3 runs to 18 residues. The ends lost 4 bases at V and 0 bases at J; junction bases unmatched: 14. CDR1 is SEHNR, CDR2 FQNEAQ, per germline (reference sequence). This clonotype was sampled from a female donor in good health and CMV-seronegative. The source material was PBMCs. The chain is built from TRBV7-9 and TRBJ1-1; TRBD1 aligns across 7 bases. As DNA, the CDR3 is TGTGCCAGCAGCTCCTCCGACAGGGCCACATATATGAACACTGAAGCTTTCTTT. Its protein is CASSSSDRATYMNTEAFF. Full variable domain (outside the CDR3, taken from reference TRBV7-9 and TRBJ1-1): DTGVSQNPRHKITKRGQNVTFRCDPISEHNRLYWYRQTLGQGPEFLTYFQNEAQLEKSRLLSDRFSAERPKGSFSTLEIQRTEQGDSAMYLCASSSSDRATYMNTEAFFGQGTRLTVV.